This T cell receptor (beta chain) emerged from a study of control samples from healthy donors and cancer patients. Trimming shortened V by 0 bases and J by 4 bases, and 16 bases separated the two germline ends. The CDR3 contains 17 residues. Per the germline V gene, CDR1 is KGHSH and CDR2 is LQKENI. Some clones are missing from TCRdb's copy, which holds only in-frame ones; the method was immunoSEQ multiplex PCR. The table records some 100,000 clones, about 92% of them present only once. The sequenced sample was blood. The source is a man aged 18-30 years in good health. The chain is built from TRBV18 and TRBJ1-3, with a weak D call TRBD1 (5 bases). DNA for the CDR3: TGTGCCAGCTCACCACCGGTCCCGGGACTCTCGGGAAACACCATATATTTT. Translating gives CASSPPVPGLSGNTIYF.